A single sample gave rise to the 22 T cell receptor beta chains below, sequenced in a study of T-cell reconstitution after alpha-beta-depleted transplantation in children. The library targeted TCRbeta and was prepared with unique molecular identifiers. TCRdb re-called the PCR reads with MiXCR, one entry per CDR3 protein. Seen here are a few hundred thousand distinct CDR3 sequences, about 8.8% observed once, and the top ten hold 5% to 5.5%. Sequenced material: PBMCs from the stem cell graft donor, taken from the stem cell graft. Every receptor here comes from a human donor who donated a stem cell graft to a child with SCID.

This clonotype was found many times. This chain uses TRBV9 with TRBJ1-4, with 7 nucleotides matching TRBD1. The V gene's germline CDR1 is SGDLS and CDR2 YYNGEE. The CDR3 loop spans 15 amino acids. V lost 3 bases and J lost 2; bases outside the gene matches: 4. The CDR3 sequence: CASSAPGGTNEKLFF. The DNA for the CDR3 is TGTGCCAGCAGCGCTCCAGGGGGTACTAATGAAAAACTGTTTTTT. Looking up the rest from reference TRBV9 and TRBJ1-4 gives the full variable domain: DSGVTQTPKHLITATGQRVTLRCSPRSGDLSVYWYQQSLDQGLQFLIQYYNGEERAKGNILERFSAQQFPDLHSELNLSSLELGDSALYFCASSAPGGTNEKLFFGSGTQLSVL.

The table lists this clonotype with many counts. In nucleotides, the CDR3 is TGCAGCGCGAAACAGGGGGGCACTGAAGCTTTCTTT. Translated, it gives CSAKQGGTEAFF. The chain joins TRBV29-1 to TRBJ1-1; 8 bases line up with TRBD1. This CDR3 has 12 amino acids. V trimming: 7 bases; J trimming: 4 bases; junction bases outside the gene matches: 5. CDR1 is SQVTM, CDR2 ANQGSEA, per germline.

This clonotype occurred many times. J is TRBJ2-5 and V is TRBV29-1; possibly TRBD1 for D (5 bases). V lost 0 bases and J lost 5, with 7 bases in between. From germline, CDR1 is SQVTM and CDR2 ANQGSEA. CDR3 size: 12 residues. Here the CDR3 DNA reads TGCAGCGTTGAAGATCCAGGGGAGACCCAGTACTTC. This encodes CSVEDPGETQYF.

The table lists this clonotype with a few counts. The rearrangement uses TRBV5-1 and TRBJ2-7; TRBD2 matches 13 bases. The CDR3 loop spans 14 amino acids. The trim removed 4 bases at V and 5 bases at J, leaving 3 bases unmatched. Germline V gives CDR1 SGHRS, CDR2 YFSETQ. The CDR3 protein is CASSGGLAGHEQYF. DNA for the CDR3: TGCGCCAGCAGCGGGGGACTAGCGGGGCACGAGCAGTACTTC. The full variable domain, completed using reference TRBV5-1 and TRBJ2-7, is KAGVTQTPRYLIKTRGQQVTLSCSPISGHRSVSWYQQTPGQGLQFLFEYFSETQRNKGNFPGRFSGRQFSNSRSEMNVSTLELGDSALYLCASSGGLAGHEQYFGPGTRLTVT.

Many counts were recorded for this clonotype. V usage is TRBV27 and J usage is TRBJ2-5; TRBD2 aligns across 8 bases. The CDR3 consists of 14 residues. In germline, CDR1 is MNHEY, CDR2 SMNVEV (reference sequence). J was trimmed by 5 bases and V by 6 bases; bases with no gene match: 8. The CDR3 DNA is TGTGCCAGCAGCCCCGGGACTAGAGGGGAGACCCAGTACTTC. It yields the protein CASSPGTRGETQYF.

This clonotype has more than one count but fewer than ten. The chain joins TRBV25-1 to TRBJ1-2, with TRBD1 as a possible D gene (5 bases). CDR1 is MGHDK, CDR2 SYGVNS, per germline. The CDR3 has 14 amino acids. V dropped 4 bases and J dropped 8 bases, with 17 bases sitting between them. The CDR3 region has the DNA TGTGCCAGCAGTGGGAATACGGCAGGGAGAGGCTACACCTTC. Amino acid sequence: CASSGNTAGRGYTF.

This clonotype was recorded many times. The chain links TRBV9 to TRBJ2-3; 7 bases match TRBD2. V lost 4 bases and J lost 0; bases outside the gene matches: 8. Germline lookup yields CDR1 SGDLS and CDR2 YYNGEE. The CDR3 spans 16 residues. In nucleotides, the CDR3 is TGTGCCAGCAGCCCGGGACTATCCCCTAGCACAGATACGCAGTATTTT. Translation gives CASSPGLSPSTDTQYF.

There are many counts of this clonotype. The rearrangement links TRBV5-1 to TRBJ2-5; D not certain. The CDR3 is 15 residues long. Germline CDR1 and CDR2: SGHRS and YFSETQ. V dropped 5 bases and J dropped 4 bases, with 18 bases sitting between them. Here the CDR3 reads CASSSGLLMGETQYF. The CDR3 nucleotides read TGCGCCAGCAGTAGTGGTTTACTAATGGGAGAGACCCAGTACTTC.

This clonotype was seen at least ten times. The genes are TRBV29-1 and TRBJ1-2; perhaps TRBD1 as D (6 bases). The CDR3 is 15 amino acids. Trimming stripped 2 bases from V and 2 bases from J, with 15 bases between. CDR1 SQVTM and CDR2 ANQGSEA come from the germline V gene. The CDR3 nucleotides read TGCAGCGTTGAAAGTGGGGCAGGGGCCAACTATGGCTACACCTTC. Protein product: CSVESGAGANYGYTF. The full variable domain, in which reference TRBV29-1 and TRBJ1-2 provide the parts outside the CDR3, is SAVISQKPSRDICQRGTSLTIQCQVDSQVTMMFWYRQQPGQSLTLIATANQGSEATYESGFVIDKFPISRPNLTFSTLTVSNMSPEDSSIYLCSVESGAGANYGYTFGSGTRLTVV.

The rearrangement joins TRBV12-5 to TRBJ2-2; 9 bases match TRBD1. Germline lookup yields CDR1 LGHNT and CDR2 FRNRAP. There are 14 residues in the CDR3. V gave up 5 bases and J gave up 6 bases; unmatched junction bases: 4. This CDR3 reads CASGPGQGSGELFF. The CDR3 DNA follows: TGTGCTAGTGGTCCCGGACAGGGGTCCGGGGAGCTGTTTTTT.

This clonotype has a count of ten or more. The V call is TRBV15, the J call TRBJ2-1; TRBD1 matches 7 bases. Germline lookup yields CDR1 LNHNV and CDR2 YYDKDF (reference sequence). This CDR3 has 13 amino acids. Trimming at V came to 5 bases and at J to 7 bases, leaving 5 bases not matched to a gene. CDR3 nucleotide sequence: TGTGCCACCAGCTCAAAACAGGGGAATGAGCAGTTCTTC. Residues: CATSSKQGNEQFF.

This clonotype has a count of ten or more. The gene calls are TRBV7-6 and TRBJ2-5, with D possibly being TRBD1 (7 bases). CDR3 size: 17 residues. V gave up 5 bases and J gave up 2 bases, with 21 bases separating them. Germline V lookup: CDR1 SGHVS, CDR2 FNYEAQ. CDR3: CASSPHATGRLQETQYF. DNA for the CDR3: TGTGCCAGCAGCCCCCACGCGACAGGGAGGCTTCAAGAGACCCAGTACTTC.

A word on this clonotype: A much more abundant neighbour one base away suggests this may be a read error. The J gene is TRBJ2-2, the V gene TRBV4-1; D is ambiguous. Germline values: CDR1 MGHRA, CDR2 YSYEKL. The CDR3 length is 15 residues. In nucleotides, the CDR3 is TGCGCCACCAGCCATCCTGGTTCGGACACCGGGGAGCTGTTTTTT. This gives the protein CATSHPGSDTGELFF.

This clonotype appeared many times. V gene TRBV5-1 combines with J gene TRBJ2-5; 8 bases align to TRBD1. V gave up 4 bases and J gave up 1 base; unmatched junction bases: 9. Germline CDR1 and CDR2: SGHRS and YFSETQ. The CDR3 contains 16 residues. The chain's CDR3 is CASSATLGQGQETQYF. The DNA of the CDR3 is TGCGCCAGCAGCGCCACCCTCGGACAGGGCCAAGAGACCCAGTACTTC.

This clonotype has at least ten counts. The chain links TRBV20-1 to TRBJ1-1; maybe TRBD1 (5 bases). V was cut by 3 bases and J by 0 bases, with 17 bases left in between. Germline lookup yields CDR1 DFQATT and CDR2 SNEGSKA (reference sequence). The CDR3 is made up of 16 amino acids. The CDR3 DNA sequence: TGCAGTGCTAGGGATCCGGGACGGAAAGTGAACACTGAAGCTTTCTTT. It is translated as CSARDPGRKVNTEAFF.

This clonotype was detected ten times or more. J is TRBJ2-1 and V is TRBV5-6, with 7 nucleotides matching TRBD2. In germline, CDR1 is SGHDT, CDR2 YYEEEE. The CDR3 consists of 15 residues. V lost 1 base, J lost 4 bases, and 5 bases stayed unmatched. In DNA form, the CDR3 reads TGTGCCAGCAGCTTGCGGGGGGAGTGGTACAATGAGCAGTTCTTC. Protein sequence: CASSLRGEWYNEQFF.

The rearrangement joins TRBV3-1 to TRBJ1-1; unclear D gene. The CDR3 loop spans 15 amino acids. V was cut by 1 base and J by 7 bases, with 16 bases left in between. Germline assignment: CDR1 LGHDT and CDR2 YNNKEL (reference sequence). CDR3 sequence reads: CASSQGLTALVEAFF. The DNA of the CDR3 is TGTGCCAGCAGCCAAGGCCTTACAGCTTTGGTTGAAGCTTTCTTT.

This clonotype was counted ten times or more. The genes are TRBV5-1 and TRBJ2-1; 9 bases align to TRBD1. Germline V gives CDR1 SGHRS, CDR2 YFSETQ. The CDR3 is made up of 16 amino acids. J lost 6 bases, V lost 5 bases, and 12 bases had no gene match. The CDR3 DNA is TGCGCCAGCAGACCGAGACCGGGACAGGGTCCCAATGAGCAGTTCTTC. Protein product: CASRPRPGQGPNEQFF.

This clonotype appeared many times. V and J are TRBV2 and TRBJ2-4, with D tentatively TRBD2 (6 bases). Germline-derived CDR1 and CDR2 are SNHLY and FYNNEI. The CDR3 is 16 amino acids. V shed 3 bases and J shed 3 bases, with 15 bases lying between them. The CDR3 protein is CASSDWGEGDKNIQYF. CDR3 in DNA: TGTGCCAGCAGTGATTGGGGGGAAGGGGACAAAAACATTCAGTACTTC. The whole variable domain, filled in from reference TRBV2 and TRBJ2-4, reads EPEVTQTPSHQVTQMGQEVILRCVPISNHLYFYWYRQILGQKVEFLVSFYNNEISEKSEIFDDQFSVERPDGSNFTLKIRSTKLEDSAMYFCASSDWGEGDKNIQYFGAGTRLSVL.

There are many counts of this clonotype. The CDR3 reads CSAMRPVTNEKLFF. For the CDR3, the DNA is TGCAGTGCTATGCGCCCCGTGACTAATGAAAAACTGTTTTTT. The chain employs TRBV20-1 and TRBJ1-4; D gene unclear. This CDR3 comprises 14 residues. Germline-derived CDR1 and CDR2 are DFQATT and SNEGSKA (reference sequence). With 4 bases removed from V and 2 bases from J, the gap between germline ends came to 11 bases.

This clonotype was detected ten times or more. CDR3 residues: CSATQGALLYEQYF. As DNA, the CDR3 is TGCAGTGCCACTCAGGGGGCCCTCCTCTACGAGCAGTACTTC. The chain links TRBV20-1 to TRBJ2-7; 8 bases align to TRBD1. The CDR3 spans 14 residues. CDR1 is DFQATT, CDR2 SNEGSKA, per germline (reference sequence). Trimming took 6 bases from V and 3 from J; bases not matched to a gene: 10.

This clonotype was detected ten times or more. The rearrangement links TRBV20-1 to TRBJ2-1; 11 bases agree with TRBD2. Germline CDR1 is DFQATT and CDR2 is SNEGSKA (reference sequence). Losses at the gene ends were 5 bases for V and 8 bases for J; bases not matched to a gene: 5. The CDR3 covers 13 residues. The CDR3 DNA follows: TGCAGTGCTCGACTAGCGGGGTTGGATGAGCAGTTCTTC. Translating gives CSARLAGLDEQFF.